This entry concerns a single TCR beta chain. In the authors' workflow: For nucleated cells, counts were estimated from reference gene primer amplification. The assay was immunoSEQ multiplex PCR, and TCRdb's table has in-frame clones only and misses some. V and J calls and clone size are those listed in that table; D and trimming were worked out from the DNA. The sample shows some 200,000 clones, approximately 80% of them seen only once. The data derive from a study of blood T cell repertoires in COVID-19. For the study at large: Sites in the United States, Italy and Spain provided acute and convalescent COVID-19 samples. The cDNA or gDNA used as material had been derived from T cells, B-cell-depleted T cells, or PBMCs.

CDR3 size: 15 residues. The ends were cut back, 4 bases at V and 1 base at J, with 11 bases in the middle. Germline V gives CDR1 MGHRA, CDR2 YSYEKL. Categorization into cohorts depended on clinical history that participants reported. The sequencing input was PBMCs or T cells enriched from blood (not recorded which). This chain uses TRBV4-1 with TRBJ1-5, with D possibly matching TRBD1 (6 bases). The TCR comes from a man aged 40-49 years who had recovered from COVID-19. CDR3 nucleotides: TGCGCCAGCAGCCCTCATCAGGGGAGCAATCAGCCCCAGCATTTT. It is translated as CASSPHQGSNQPQHF.